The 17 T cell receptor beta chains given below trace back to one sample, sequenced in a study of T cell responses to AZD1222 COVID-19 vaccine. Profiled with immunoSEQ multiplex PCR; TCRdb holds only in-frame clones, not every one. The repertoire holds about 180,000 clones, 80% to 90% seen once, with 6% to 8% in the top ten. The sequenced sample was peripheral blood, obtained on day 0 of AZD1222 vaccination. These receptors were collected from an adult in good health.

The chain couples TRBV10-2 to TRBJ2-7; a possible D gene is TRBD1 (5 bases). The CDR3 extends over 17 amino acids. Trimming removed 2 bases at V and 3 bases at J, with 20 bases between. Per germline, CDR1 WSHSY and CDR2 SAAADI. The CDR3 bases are TGCGCCAGCAGTGAGCTCAACAGTCGTTCAGGGCTCTACGAGCAGTACGTC. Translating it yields CASSELNSRSGLYEQYV.

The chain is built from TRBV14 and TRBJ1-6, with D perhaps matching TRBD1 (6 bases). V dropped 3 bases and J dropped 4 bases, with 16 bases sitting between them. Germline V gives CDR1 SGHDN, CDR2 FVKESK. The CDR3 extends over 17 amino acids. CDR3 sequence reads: CASSQDFRDNYNSPLHF. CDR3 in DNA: TGTGCCAGCAGCCAGGATTTCCGGGACAATTATAATTCACCCCTCCACTTT.

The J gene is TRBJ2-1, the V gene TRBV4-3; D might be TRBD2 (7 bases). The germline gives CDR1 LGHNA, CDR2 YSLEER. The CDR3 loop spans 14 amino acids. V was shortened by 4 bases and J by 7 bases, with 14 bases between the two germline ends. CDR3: CASSPSGGWNEQFF. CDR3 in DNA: TGCGCCAGCAGCCCATCGGGGGGCTGGAATGAGCAGTTCTTC.

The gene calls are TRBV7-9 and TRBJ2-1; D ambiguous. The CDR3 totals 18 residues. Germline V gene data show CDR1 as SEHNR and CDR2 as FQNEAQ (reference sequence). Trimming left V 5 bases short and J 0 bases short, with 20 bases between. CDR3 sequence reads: CASSPVGSRFSSYNEQFF. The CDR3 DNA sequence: TGTGCCAGCAGCCCCGTCGGGTCCAGATTCAGCTCCTACAATGAGCAGTTCTTC.

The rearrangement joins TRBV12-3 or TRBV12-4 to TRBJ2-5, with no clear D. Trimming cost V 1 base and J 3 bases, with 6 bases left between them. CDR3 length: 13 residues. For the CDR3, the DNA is TGTGCCAGCAGTTTAGTGATCGAAGAGACCCAGTACTTC. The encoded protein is CASSLVIEETQYF.

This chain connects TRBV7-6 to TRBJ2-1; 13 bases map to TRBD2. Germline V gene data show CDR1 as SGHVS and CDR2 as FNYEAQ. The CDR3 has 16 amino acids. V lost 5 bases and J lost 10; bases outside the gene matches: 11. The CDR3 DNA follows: TGTGCCAGCAGCCTACCAACTAGCGGGGGGGCCAGAGAGCAGTTCTTC. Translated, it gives CASSLPTSGGAREQFF.

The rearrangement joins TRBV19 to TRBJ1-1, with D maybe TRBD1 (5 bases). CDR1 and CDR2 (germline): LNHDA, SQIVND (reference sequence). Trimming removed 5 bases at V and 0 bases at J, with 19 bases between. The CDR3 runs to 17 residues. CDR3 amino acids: CASSRGRVGPMNTEAFF. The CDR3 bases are TGTGCCAGTAGTCGCGGCAGGGTGGGGCCGATGAACACTGAAGCTTTCTTT.

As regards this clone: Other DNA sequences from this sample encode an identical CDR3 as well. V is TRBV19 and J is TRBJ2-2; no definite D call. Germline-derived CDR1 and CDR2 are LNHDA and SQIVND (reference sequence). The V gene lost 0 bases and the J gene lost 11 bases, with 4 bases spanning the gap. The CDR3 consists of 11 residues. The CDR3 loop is CASSIDLELFF. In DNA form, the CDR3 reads TGTGCCAGTAGTATAGACCTCGAGCTGTTTTTT.

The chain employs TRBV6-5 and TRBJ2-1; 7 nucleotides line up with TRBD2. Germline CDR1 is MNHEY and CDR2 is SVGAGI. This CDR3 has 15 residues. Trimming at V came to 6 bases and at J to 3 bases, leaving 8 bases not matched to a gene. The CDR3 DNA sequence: TGTGCCAGCAGAATCAGCGGGGCTTACTACAATGAGCAGTTCTTC. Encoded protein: CASRISGAYYNEQFF.

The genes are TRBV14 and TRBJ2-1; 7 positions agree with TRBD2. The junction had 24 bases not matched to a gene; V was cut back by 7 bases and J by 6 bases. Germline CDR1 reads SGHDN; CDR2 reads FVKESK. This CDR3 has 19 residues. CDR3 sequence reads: CASNPYPTERGPGANEQFF. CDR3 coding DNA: TGTGCCAGCAACCCTTATCCCACAGAGCGGGGCCCCGGGGCCAATGAGCAGTTCTTC.

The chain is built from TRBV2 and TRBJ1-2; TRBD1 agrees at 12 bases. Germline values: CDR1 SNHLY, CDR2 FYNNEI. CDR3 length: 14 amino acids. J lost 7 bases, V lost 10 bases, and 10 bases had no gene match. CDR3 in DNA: TGTGCCACCTACGAGGGGACAGGGGGCTTTGGCTACACCTTC. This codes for CATYEGTGGFGYTF.

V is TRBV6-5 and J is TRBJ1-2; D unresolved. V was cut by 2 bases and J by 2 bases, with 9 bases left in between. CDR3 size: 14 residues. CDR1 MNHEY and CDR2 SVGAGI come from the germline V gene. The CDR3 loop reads CASSYGISNYGYTF. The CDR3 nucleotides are TGTGCCAGCAGTTACGGCATTTCAAACTATGGCTACACCTTC.

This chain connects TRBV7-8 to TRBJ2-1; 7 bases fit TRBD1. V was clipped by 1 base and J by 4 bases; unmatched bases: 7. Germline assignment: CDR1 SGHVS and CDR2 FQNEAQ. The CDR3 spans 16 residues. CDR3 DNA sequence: TGTGCCAGCAGCTTAGGTACGGGACAGCCTTACAATGAGCAGTTCTTC. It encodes CASSLGTGQPYNEQFF.

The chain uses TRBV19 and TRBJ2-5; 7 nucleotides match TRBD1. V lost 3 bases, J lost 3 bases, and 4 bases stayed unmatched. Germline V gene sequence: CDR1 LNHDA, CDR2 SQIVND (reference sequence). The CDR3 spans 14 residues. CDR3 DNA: TGTGCCAGTAGTATGGGACAGAGTAAAGAGACCCAGTACTTC. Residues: CASSMGQSKETQYF.

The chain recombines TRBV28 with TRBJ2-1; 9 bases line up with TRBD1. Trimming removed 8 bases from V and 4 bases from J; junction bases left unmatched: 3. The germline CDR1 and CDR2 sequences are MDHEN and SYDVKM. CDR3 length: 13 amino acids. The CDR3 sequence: CASLGTGYNEQFF. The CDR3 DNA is TGTGCCAGCTTAGGGACAGGGTACAATGAGCAGTTCTTC.

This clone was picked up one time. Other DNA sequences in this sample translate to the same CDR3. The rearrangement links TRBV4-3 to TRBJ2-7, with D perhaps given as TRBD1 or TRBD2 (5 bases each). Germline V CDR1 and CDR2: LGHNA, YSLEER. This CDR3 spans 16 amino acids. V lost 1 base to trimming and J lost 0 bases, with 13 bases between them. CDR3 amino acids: CASSQGRGGGSYEQYF. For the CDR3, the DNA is TGCGCCAGCAGCCAAGGTCGGGGTGGGGGCTCCTACGAGCAGTACTTC.

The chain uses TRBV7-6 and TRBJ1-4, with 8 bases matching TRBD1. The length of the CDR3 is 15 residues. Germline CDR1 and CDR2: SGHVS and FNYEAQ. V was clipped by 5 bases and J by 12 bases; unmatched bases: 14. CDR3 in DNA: TGTGCCAGCAGCCTAACTGGACAGGGTGGGGTGGAACTGTTTTTT. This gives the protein CASSLTGQGGVELFF.